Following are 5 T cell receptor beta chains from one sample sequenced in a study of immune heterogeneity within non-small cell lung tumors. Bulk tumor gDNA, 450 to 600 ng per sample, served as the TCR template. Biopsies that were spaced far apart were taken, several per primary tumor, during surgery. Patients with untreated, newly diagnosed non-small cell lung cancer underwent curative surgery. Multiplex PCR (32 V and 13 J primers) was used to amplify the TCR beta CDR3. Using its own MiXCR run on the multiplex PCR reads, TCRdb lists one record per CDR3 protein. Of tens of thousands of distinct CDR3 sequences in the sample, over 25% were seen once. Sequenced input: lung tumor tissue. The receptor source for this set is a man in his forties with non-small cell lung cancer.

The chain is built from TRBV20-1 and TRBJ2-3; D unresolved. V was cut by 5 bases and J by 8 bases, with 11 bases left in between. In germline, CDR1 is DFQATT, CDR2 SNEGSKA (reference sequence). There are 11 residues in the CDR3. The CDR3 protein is CSASLLPTQYF. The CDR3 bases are TGCAGTGCTTCCCTGTTGCCTACGCAGTATTTT.

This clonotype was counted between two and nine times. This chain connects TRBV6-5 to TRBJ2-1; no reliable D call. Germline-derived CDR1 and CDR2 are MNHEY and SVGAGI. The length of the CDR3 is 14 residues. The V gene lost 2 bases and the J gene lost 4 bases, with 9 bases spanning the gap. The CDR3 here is CASSYGREYNEQFF. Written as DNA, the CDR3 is TGTGCCAGCAGTTACGGTAGAGAATACAATGAGCAGTTCTTC.

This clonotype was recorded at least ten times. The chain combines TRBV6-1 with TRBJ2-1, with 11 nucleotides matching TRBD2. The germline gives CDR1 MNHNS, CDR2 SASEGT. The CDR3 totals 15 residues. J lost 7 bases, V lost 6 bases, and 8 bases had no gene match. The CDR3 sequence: CASRWTSGSSNEQFF. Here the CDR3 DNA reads TGTGCCAGCAGATGGACTAGCGGGTCCTCTAATGAGCAGTTCTTC.

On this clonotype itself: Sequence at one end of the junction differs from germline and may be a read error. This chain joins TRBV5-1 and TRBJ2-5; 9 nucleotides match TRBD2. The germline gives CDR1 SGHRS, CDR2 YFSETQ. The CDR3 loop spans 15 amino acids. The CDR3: CASRLGVAGVETEYF. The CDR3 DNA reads TGCGCCAGCAGGTTGGGGGTAGCGGGAGTGGAGACCGAGTACTTC.

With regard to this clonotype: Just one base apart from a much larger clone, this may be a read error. CDR3 bases: TGTGCCAGCAGCCAAGATGGCACGAGGACAGATACGCAGTATTTT. Translating it yields CASSQDGTRTDTQYF. The V gene is TRBV3-1, the J gene TRBJ2-3; D unresolved. V shed 0 bases and J shed 3 bases, with 10 bases lying between them. The CDR3 covers 15 residues. Per the germline V gene, CDR1 is LGHDT and CDR2 is YNNKEL (reference sequence).